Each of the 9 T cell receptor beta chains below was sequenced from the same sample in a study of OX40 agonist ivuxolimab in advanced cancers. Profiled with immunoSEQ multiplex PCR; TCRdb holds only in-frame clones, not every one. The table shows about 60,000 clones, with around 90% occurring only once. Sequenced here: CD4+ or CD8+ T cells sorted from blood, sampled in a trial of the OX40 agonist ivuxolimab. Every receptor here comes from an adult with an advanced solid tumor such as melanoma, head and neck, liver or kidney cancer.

The CDR3 loop reads CASSEVAGQPQHF. DNA of the CDR3: TGTGCCAGCAGTGAAGTGGCAGGGCAGCCCCAGCATTTT. The chain is built from TRBV6-1 and TRBJ1-5, with D maybe TRBD1 (5 bases). Trimming removed 1 base at V and 7 bases at J, with 8 bases between. The CDR3 is 13 amino acids. Per the germline V gene, CDR1 is MNHNS and CDR2 is SASEGT.

Here the CDR3 reads CASSQDKFGNTIYF. CDR3 DNA sequence: TGTGCCAGCAGCCAAGATAAGTTTGGAAACACCATATATTTT. This chain joins TRBV4-2 and TRBJ1-3; D is undetermined. The CDR3 consists of 14 residues. The V end was cut by 0 bases, the J end by 3 bases, with 6 bases between. Germline CDR1 LGHNA, CDR2 YNFKEQ.

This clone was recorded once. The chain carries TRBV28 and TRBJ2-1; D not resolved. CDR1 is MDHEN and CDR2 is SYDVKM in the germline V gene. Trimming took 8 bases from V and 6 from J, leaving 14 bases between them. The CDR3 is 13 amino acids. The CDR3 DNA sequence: TGTGCCAGCTGTTCCCCCGTTGGCAATGAGCAGTTCTTC. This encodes CASCSPVGNEQFF.

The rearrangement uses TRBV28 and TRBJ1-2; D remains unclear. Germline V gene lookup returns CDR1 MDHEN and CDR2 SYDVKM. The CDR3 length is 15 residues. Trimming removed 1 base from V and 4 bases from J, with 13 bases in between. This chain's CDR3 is CASSLSLDLIYGYTF. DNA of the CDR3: TGTGCCAGCAGTTTATCTTTGGACCTTATCTATGGCTACACCTTC.

The CDR3 loop reads CASSLSGNTIYF. CDR3 DNA sequence: TGTGCCAGCAGCTTATCCGGAAACACCATATATTTT. The genes are TRBV7-9 and TRBJ1-3; D unclear. Germline CDR1 SEHNR, CDR2 FQNEAQ (reference sequence). This CDR3 has 12 residues. V gave up 2 bases and J gave up 4 bases, with 3 bases separating them.

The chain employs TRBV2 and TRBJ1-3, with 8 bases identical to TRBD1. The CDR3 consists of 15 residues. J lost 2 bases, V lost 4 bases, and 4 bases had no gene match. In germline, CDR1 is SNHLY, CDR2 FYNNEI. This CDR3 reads CASSAGRGPGNTIYF. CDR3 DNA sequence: TGTGCCAGCAGTGCCGGCAGGGGGCCTGGAAACACCATATATTTT.

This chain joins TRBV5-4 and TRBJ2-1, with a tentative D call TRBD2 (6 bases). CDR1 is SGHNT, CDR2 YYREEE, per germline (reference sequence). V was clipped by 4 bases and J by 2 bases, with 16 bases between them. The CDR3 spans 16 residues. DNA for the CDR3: TGTGCCAGCAGCCCCTACCTGGCGGGACCCTACAATGAGCAGTTCTTC. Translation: CASSPYLAGPYNEQFF.

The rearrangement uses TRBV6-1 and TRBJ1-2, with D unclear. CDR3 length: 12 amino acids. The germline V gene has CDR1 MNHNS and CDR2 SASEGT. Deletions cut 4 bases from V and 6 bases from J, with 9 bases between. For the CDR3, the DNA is TGTGCCAGCAGTGGGAGGACGAATGGCTACACCTTC. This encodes CASSGRTNGYTF.

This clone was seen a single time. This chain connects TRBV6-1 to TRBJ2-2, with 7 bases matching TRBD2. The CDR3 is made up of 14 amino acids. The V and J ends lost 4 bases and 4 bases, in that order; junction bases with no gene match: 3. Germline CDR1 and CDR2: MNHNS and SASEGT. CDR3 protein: CASSGEGFTGELFF. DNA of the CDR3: TGTGCCAGCAGTGGGGAGGGGTTCACCGGGGAGCTGTTTTTT.